These 17 T cell receptor beta chains were all obtained from the same sample, sequenced in a study of beta chain features in type 1 diabetes. Study-wide points: Shortening that was moderate but significant affected the TCRB CDR3s of Type 1 diabetes patients in all four CD4+ subsets.

For these receptors, no antigen is known. cDNA synthesis used the whole RNA isolate, giving expressed TCRB sequences. Produced via immunoSEQ multiplex PCR; TCRdb's table is partial and in-frame only. The data hold about 180,000 clones, with approximately 8% observed a single time. The sample consisted of central memory CD4+ T cells from blood. These receptors all stem from a man younger than 35 with type 1 diabetes.

This clone occurred many times. J is TRBJ2-3 and V is TRBV4-2; 12 nucleotides match TRBD2. V shed 4 bases, J shed 5 bases, and the junction held 4 bases outside the gene matches. Per the germline V gene, CDR1 is LGHNA and CDR2 is YNFKEQ. The CDR3 extends over 15 amino acids. CDR3 bases: TGTGCCAGCAGCCCCCTAGCGGGAGGGATAGATACGCAGTATTTT. This translates into CASSPLAGGIDTQYF.

The V gene is TRBV18, the J gene TRBJ2-1; the D gene is possibly TRBD2 (6 bases). V lost 0 bases to trimming and J lost 2 bases, with 11 bases between them. The germline gives CDR1 KGHSH, CDR2 LQKENI. The CDR3 is 16 residues long. DNA for the CDR3: TGTGCCAGCTCACCACCGACGCGGGATGCCTACAATGAGCAGTTCTTC. Its protein product is CASSPPTRDAYNEQFF.

This clone was detected only a few times. The chain carries TRBV14 and TRBJ1-2; D unclear. Trimming cost V 9 bases and J 2 bases, with 25 bases left between them. CDR1 is SGHDN, CDR2 FVKESK, per germline. This CDR3 is 17 amino acids long. In DNA, the CDR3 is TGTGCCAGTTGGCCCGAGGCAGGCGGAGGTTGCAACTATGGCTACACCTTC. This translates into CASWPEAGGGCNYGYTF.

The chain joins TRBV28 to TRBJ1-2; D uncertain. V lost 2 bases and J lost 1, with 8 bases in between. Germline-derived CDR1 and CDR2 are MDHEN and SYDVKM. This CDR3 is 14 amino acids long. The CDR3 DNA reads as TGTGCCAGCAGTTTAGGCACGATTAACTATGGCTACACCTTC. Translating gives CASSLGTINYGYTF.

This clone was counted between two and nine times. The V call is TRBV2, the J call TRBJ2-5; maybe TRBD2 (5 bases). CDR1 is SNHLY and CDR2 is FYNNEI in the germline V gene. This CDR3 spans 13 amino acids. V lost 8 bases and J lost 5, with 15 bases in between. The CDR3 reads CASGGLTGETQYF. Written as DNA, the CDR3 is TGTGCCAGCGGAGGCTTGACGGGGGAGACCCAGTACTTC.

In its sample, this clone was seen a few times. The gene calls are TRBV7-2 and TRBJ2-2; 9 nucleotides align to TRBD2. Germline assignment: CDR1 SGHTA and CDR2 FQGNSA. The trim removed 5 bases at V and 6 bases at J, leaving 10 bases unmatched. The CDR3 totals 16 residues. CDR3 bases: TGTGCCAGCAGCCGAGGGGGCGGGGGGGCCGCCGGGGAGCTGTTTTTT. Encoded protein: CASSRGGGGAAGELFF. The entire variable domain, with the rest obtained from reference TRBV7-2 and TRBJ2-2, is as follows: GAGVSQSPSNKVTEKGKDVELRCDPISGHTALYWYRQSLGQGLEFLIYFQGNSAPDKSGLPSDRFSAERTGGSVSTLTIQRTQQEDSAVYLCASSRGGGGAAGELFFGEGSRLTVL.

This clone was counted only a few times. This chain links TRBV28 with TRBJ1-4; 8 positions match TRBD1. Germline V lookup: CDR1 MDHEN, CDR2 SYDVKM. This CDR3 is 15 amino acids long. The ends lost 2 bases at V and 7 bases at J; junction bases unmatched: 6. The chain's CDR3 is CASSLAGQGGEKLFF. CDR3 in DNA: TGTGCCAGCAGTTTAGCAGGACAGGGAGGTGAAAAACTGTTTTTT. The full variable domain, its missing parts supplied by reference TRBV28 and TRBJ1-4, is DVKVTQSSRYLVKRTGEKVFLECVQDMDHENMFWYRQDPGLGLRLIYFSYDVKMKEKGDIPEGYSVSREKKERFSLILESASTNQTSMYLCASSLAGQGGEKLFFGSGTQLSVL.

This clone was counted a few times. This chain uses TRBV7-7 with TRBJ2-3, with D maybe TRBD1 (7 bases). Germline V gene lookup returns CDR1 SSHAT and CDR2 FNYEAQ (reference sequence). The CDR3 consists of 13 residues. The V end lost 8 bases, the J end lost 6 bases, and 15 bases lay between the germline ends. The CDR3 sequence is CASSRAGGDTQYF. In DNA, the CDR3 is TGTGCCAGCTCGAGGGCAGGGGGGGATACGCAGTATTTT. The whole variable domain, filled in from reference TRBV7-7 and TRBJ2-3, reads GAGVSQSPRYKVTKRGQDVTLRCDPISSHATLYWYQQALGQGPEFLTYFNYEAQPDKSGLPSDRFSAERPEGSISTLTIQRTEQRDSAMYRCASSRAGGDTQYFGPGTRLTVL.

Many counts were recorded for this clone. The V and J genes are TRBV28 and TRBJ1-1; unclear D gene. CDR1 is MDHEN and CDR2 is SYDVKM in the germline V gene. The length of the CDR3 is 13 residues. The ends were cut back, 5 bases at V and 1 base at J, with 8 bases in the middle. The chain's CDR3 is CASSPRENTEAFF. In DNA form, the CDR3 reads TGTGCCAGCAGTCCACGGGAGAACACTGAAGCTTTCTTT.

This clone appeared a few times. V gene TRBV5-6 combines with J gene TRBJ2-1; 7 bases are a match to TRBD1. Germline V gene data show CDR1 as SGHDT and CDR2 as YYEEEE. J lost 7 bases, V lost 4 bases, and 11 bases had no gene match. CDR3 length: 15 amino acids. CDR3 bases: TGTGCCAGCAGCGAGGGACAGCTATACAGAAATGAGCAGTTCTTC. It is translated as CASSEGQLYRNEQFF.

V is TRBV5-1 and J is TRBJ2-7; 11 bases fit TRBD1. The CDR3 loop spans 16 amino acids. The J segment lost 4 bases and the V segment lost 0 bases, leaving 6 bases of the junction unmatched. The germline CDR1 and CDR2 sequences are SGHRS and YFSETQ. DNA for the CDR3: TGCGCCAGCAGCTTGGCCACAGGACAGGGGGCGTACGAGCAGTACTTC. The encoded protein is CASSLATGQGAYEQYF. The full variable domain, rest sourced from reference TRBV5-1 and TRBJ2-7, is KAGVTQTPRYLIKTRGQQVTLSCSPISGHRSVSWYQQTPGQGLQFLFEYFSETQRNKGNFPGRFSGRQFSNSRSEMNVSTLELGDSALYLCASSLATGQGAYEQYFGPGTRLTVT.

The rearrangement joins TRBV18 to TRBJ1-5, with D possibly being TRBD1 (6 bases). With 6 bases removed from V and 3 bases from J, the gap between germline ends came to 15 bases. The germline CDR1 and CDR2 sequences are KGHSH and LQKENI. The CDR3 totals 15 residues. In DNA form, the CDR3 reads TGTGCCAGCTCTCTACAGGGTAACCTCAATCAGCCCCAGCATTTT. Translating it yields CASSLQGNLNQPQHF.

The CDR3 DNA is TGTGCCAGTAGTATCTGGGACAGGGGGCTCAGTCAGCCCCAGCATTTT. Its protein product is CASSIWDRGLSQPQHF. This sequence joins TRBV19 and TRBJ1-5, with 12 bases lining up with TRBD1. V was clipped by 3 bases and J by 6 bases; unmatched bases: 6. The V gene's germline CDR1 is LNHDA and CDR2 SQIVND (reference sequence). This CDR3 comprises 16 residues.

This clone showed up just a few times. The CDR3 loop is CAWSSGTGPSLAKNIQYF. CDR3 nucleotides: TGTGCCTGGAGTTCTGGGACAGGCCCATCACTAGCCAAAAACATTCAGTACTTC. The chain has TRBV30 and TRBJ2-4, with TRBD1 matching over 8 bases. Germline V CDR1 and CDR2: GTSNPN, SVGIG (reference sequence). J gave up 0 bases and V 2 bases, and 12 bases lay outside the gene matches. CDR3 size: 18 residues.

V gene TRBV10-3 combines with J gene TRBJ1-6; D uncertain. The V gene lost 8 bases and the J gene lost 0 bases, with 5 bases spanning the gap. This CDR3 region has 13 residues. Germline V gene data show CDR1 as ENHRY and CDR2 as SYGVKD. CDR3 bases: TGTGCCATCGGTAGCTCCTATAATTCACCCCTCCACTTT. Translating it yields CAIGSSYNSPLHF.

V usage is TRBV28 and J usage is TRBJ2-7, with D unresolved. The CDR3 length is 15 residues. Germline CDR1 reads MDHEN; CDR2 reads SYDVKM. The V end lost 5 bases, the J end lost 1 base, and 15 bases lay between the germline ends. CDR3 DNA: TGTGCCAGCAGTCTGCACACCCCCGGGTCCTACGAGCAGTACTTC. It is translated as CASSLHTPGSYEQYF.

This clone was seen a handful of times. V is TRBV10-3 and J is TRBJ1-6; D might be TRBD1 (5 bases). Trimming removed 6 bases from V and 8 bases from J, with 17 bases in between. Germline V gene data show CDR1 as ENHRY and CDR2 as SYGVKD. CDR3 length: 15 residues. This chain's CDR3 is CAISLQDSGDSPLHF. The CDR3 DNA reads as TGTGCCATCAGCCTACAGGATTCTGGGGATTCACCCCTCCACTTT.